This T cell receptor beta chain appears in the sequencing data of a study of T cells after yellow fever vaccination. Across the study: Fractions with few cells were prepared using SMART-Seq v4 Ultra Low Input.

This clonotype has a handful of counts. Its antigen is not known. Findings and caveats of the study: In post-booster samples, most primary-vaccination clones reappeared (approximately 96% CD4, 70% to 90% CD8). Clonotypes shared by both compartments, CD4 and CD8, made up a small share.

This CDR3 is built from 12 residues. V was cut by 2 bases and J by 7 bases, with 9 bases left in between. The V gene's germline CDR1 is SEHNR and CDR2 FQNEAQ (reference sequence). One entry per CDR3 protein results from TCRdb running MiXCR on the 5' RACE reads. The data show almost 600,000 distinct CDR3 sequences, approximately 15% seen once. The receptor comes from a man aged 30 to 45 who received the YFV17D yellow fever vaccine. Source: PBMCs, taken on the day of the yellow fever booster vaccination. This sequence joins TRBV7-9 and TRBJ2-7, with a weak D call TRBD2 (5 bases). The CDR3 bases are TGTGCCAGCAGCTTACCCTCGGGGGAGCAGTACTTC. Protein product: CASSLPSGEQYF. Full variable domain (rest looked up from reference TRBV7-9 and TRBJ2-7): DTGVSQNPRHKITKRGQNVTFRCDPISEHNRLYWYRQTLGQGPEFLTYFQNEAQLEKSRLLSDRFSAERPKGSFSTLEIQRTEQGDSAMYLCASSLPSGEQYFGPGTRLTVT.